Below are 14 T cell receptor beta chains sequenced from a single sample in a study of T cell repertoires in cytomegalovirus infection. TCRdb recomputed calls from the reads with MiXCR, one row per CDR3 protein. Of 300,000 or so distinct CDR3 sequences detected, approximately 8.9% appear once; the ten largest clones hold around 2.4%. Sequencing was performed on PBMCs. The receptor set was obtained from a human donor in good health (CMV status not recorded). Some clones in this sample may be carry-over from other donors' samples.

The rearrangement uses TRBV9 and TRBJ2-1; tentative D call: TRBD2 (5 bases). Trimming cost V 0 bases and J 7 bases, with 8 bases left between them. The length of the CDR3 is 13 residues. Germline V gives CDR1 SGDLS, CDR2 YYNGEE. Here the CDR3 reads CASSVGGENEQFF. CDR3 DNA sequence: TGTGCCAGCAGCGTAGGGGGAGAAAATGAGCAGTTCTTC.

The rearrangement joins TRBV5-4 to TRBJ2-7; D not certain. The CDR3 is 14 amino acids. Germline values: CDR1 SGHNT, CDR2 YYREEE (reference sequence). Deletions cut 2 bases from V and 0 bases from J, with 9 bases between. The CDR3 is CASSFGQSSYEQYV. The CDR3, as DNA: TGTGCCAGCAGCTTTGGCCAGAGCTCCTACGAGCAGTACGTC.

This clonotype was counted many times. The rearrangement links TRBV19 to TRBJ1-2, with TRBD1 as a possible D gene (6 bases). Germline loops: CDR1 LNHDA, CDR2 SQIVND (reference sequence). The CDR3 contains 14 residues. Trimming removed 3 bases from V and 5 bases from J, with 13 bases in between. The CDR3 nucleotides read TGTGCCAGTAGTATTGGTGGGGGCGCGTATGGCTACACCTTC. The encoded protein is CASSIGGGAYGYTF.

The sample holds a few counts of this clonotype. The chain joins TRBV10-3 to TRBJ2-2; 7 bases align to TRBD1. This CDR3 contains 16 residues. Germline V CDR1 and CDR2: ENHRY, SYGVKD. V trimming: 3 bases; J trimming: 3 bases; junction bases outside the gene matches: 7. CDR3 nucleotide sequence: TGTGCCATCAGTGACCCGGACAGGAAGCACACCGGGGAGCTGTTTTTT. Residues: CAISDPDRKHTGELFF.

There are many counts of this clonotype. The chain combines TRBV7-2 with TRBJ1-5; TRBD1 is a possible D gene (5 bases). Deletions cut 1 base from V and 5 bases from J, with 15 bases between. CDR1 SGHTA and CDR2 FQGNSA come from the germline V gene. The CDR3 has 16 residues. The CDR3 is CASSLVSSRVDQPQHF. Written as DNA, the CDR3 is TGTGCCAGCAGCTTAGTCTCCAGCAGGGTAGATCAGCCCCAGCATTTT.

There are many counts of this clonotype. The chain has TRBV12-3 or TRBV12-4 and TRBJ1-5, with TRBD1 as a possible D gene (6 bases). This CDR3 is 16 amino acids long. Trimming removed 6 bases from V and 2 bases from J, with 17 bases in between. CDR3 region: CASSLNRVVRNQPQHF. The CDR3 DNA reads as TGTGCCAGCAGCTTAAACAGGGTCGTTCGCAATCAGCCCCAGCATTTT.

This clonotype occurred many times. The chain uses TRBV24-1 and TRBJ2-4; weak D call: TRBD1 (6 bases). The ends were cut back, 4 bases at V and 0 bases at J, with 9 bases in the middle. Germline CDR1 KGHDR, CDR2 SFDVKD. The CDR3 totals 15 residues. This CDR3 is CATSDRTEAKNIQYF. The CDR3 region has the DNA TGTGCCACCAGTGACCGGACAGAAGCCAAAAACATTCAGTACTTC.

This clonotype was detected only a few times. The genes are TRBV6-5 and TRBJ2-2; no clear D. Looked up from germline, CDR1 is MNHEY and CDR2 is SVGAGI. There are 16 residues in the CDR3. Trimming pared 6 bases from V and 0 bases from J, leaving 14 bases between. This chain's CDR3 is CASSPQLPANTGELFF. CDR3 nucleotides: TGTGCCAGCAGCCCTCAGCTACCTGCGAACACCGGGGAGCTGTTTTTT.

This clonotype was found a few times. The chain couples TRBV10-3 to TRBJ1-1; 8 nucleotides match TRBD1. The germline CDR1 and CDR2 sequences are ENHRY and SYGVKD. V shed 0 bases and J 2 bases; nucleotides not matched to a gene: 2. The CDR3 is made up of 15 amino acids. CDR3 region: CAISESGQANTEAFF. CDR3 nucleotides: TGTGCCATCAGTGAGTCGGGACAGGCAAACACTGAAGCTTTCTTT.

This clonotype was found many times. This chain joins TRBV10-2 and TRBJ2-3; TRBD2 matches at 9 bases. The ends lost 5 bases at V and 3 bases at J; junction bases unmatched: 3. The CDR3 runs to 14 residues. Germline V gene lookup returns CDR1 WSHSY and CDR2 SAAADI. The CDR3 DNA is TGCGCCAGCAGTCAGACTAGCGGAACAGATACGCAGTATTTT. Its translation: CASSQTSGTDTQYF.

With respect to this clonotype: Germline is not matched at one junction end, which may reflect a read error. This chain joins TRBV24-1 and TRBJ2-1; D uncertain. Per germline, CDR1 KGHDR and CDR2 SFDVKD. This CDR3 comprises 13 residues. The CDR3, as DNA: TGTGCCACCAGTGACCCGACCAACAATGGGCAGTTCTTC. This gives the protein CATSDPTNNGQFF.

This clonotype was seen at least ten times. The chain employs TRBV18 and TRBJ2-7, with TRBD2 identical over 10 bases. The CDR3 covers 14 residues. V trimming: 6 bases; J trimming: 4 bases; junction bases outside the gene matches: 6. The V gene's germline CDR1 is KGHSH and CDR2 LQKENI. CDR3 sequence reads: CASSPSGGKYEQYF. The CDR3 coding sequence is TGTGCCAGCTCGCCTAGCGGGGGAAAATACGAGCAGTACTTC.

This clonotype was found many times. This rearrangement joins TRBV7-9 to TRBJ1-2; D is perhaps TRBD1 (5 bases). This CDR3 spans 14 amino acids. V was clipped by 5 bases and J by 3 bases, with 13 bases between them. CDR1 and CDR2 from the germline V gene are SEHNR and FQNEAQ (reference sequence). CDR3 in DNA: TGTGCCAGCAGCACTCTCAGGGTCGACTATGGCTACACCTTC. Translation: CASSTLRVDYGYTF. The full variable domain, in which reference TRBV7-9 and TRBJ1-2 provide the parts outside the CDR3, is DTGVSQNPRHKITKRGQNVTFRCDPISEHNRLYWYRQTLGQGPEFLTYFQNEAQLEKSRLLSDRFSAERPKGSFSTLEIQRTEQGDSAMYLCASSTLRVDYGYTFGSGTRLTVV.

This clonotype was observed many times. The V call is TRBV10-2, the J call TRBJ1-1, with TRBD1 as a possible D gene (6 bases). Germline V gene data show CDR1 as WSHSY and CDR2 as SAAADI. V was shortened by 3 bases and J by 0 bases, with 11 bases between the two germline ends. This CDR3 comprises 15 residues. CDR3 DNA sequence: TGCGCCAGCAGTGACCGGCAGGGGATGAACACTGAAGCTTTCTTT. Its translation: CASSDRQGMNTEAFF.